These T cell receptor beta chains were read from a single sample in a study of T cells in Graves' hyperthyroidism and ophthalmopathy. TCRdb processed the multiplex PCR reads anew with MiXCR; each CDR3 protein has one entry. The sample lists roughly 560,000 distinct CDR3 sequences, under 15% occurring once. What was sequenced was blood. The receptors originated from a woman aged 40-49 years with Graves' ophthalmopathy. Each CDR3 is given without its conserved first and last residue. Expanded clones are given a class, and other clones once, few, many or no size at all.

>many|TRBV29-1
SVEGTSGEETQY
>many|TRBV6-1
ASSEALAEAGETQY
>-|TRBV4-1
ASSLRIDLGAEAF
>many|TRBV7-8
ASGLAETYNEQF
>many|TRBV27
ASSPKGGTQY
>many|TRBV27
ASSQDRTNTEAF
>-|TRBV20-1
SAAQTSGSDEQY
>many|TRBV27
ASRAGGPRAEAF
>few|TRBV9
ASSVTPAETDEQY
>-|TRBV4-3
ASSQIGTAKMNTEAF
>few|TRBV29-1
SVEIGAYEQY
>many|TRBV24-1
ATSDLTTGELF
>many|TRBV19
ASSIDWETEPYT
>-|TRBV6-1
ASSETAGVMSKQY
>few|TRBV7-9
ASSFSEEYEQY
>-|TRBV11-2
ASAPGRGSIYEQY
>-|TRBV12-3/TRBV12-4
ASTRTGEANTEAF
>-|TRBV5-1
ASSEESGTVAYGYT